The 31 T cell receptor beta chains listed next were all sequenced from one sample in a study of TIL therapy for anti-PD-1-resistant metastatic lung cancer. The libraries were made with immunoSEQ v3. TCRdb keeps only in-frame clones here, not all; method: immunoSEQ multiplex PCR. The data show approximately 20,000 clones, about 79% seen once. The time point is: pre-treatment sample, taken before nivolumab and TIL therapy. Sequenced material: blood, taken at baseline. The receptors shown here come from a person between 30 and 80 years old with non-small cell lung cancer.

V usage is TRBV28 and J usage is TRBJ1-2; the D gene is possibly TRBD1 (5 bases). V shed 4 bases and J shed 8 bases, with 23 bases lying between them. CDR3 length equals 16 residues. CDR1 and CDR2 from the germline V gene are MDHEN and SYDVKM. CDR3 DNA sequence: TGTGCCAGCAGTTCTTCCCCGGGACGTGAACGAATCGGCTACACCTTC. Translating gives CASSSSPGRERIGYTF.

This chain uses TRBV9 with TRBJ2-1, with 7 bases lining up with TRBD2. This CDR3 is 13 amino acids long. The germline V gene encodes CDR1 SGDLS and CDR2 YYNGEE. V lost 4 bases to trimming and J lost 9 bases; unmatched junction nucleotides: 7. The CDR3 loop reads CASSPRLAGEQFF. CDR3 DNA: TGTGCCAGCAGCCCTAGACTAGCCGGTGAGCAGTTCTTC.

This chain uses TRBV28 with TRBJ2-7; 10 bases align to TRBD1. This CDR3 contains 16 residues. The V and J ends lost 3 bases and 0 bases, in that order; junction bases with no gene match: 5. Germline V gene sequence: CDR1 MDHEN, CDR2 SYDVKM. The CDR3 is CASSFVWTGGSYEQYF. The CDR3 coding sequence is TGTGCCAGCAGTTTCGTGTGGACAGGGGGCTCCTACGAGCAGTACTTC.

The V and J genes are TRBV15 and TRBJ1-5, with 8 bases fitting TRBD1. J lost 7 bases, V lost 0 bases, and 2 bases had no gene match. CDR3 length: 14 residues. In germline, CDR1 is LNHNV, CDR2 YYDKDF (reference sequence). The chain's CDR3 is CATSRDRGLQPQHF. In DNA, the CDR3 is TGTGCCACCAGCAGAGACAGGGGGCTACAGCCCCAGCATTTT.

This clone has just one count. The chain joins TRBV4-1 to TRBJ2-2; 7 bases align to TRBD2. There are 14 residues in the CDR3. Trimming at V came to 5 bases and at J to 6 bases, leaving 6 bases not matched to a gene. From germline, CDR1 is MGHRA and CDR2 YSYEKL. The CDR3, as DNA: TGCGCCAGCAGCGAGGGAGGGCTCTCCGGGGAGCTGTTTTTT. Translation: CASSEGGLSGELFF.

The V and J genes are TRBV5-1 and TRBJ1-4; TRBD1 matches 10 bases. This CDR3 is built from 14 residues. V lost 4 bases, J lost 7 bases, and 4 bases stayed unmatched. Germline CDR1 is SGHRS and CDR2 is YFSETQ. CDR3 loop: CASSRQGAAEKLFF. In DNA form, the CDR3 reads TGCGCCAGCAGCAGACAGGGGGCGGCTGAAAAACTGTTTTTT.

The chain combines TRBV14 with TRBJ1-6; 7 bases line up with TRBD1. After removal of 4 bases from V and 10 bases from J, the junction contained 7 bases not matched to a gene. This CDR3 contains 14 residues. Germline V gene lookup returns CDR1 SGHDN and CDR2 FVKESK. CDR3: CASSLRGSGSPLHF. CDR3 nucleotide sequence: TGTGCCAGCAGCCTCAGGGGGTCGGGATCACCCCTCCACTTT. The variable domain in full, completed from reference TRBV14 and TRBJ1-6, reads EAGVTQFPSHSVIEKGQTVTLRCDPISGHDNLYWYRRVMGKEIKFLLHFVKESKQDESGMPNNRFLAERTGGTYSTLKVQPAELEDSGVYFCASSLRGSGSPLHFGNGTRLTVT.

The chain couples TRBV6-4 to TRBJ1-2, with D hard to call. The CDR3 is 12 amino acids. The V end was cut by 0 bases, the J end by 4 bases, with 3 bases between. Germline lookup yields CDR1 MRHNA and CDR2 SNTAGT. The CDR3 nucleotides read TGTGCCAGCAGTGACTCAGGCTATGGCTACACCTTC. This translates into CASSDSGYGYTF.

The V gene is TRBV13, the J gene TRBJ1-1; TRBD1 is a possible D gene (6 bases). The ends were cut back, 4 bases at V and 0 bases at J, with 12 bases in the middle. The length of the CDR3 is 15 residues. CDR1 is PRHDT, CDR2 FYEKMQ, per germline (reference sequence). CDR3 DNA: TGTGCCAGCAGCTCTGGACAGTACATGAACACTGAAGCTTTCTTT. Its protein product is CASSSGQYMNTEAFF.

The rearrangement joins TRBV19 to TRBJ2-1, with D perhaps TRBD1 (6 bases). V lost 2 bases and J 3 bases, leaving 11 bases between the germline ends. Germline V gene sequence: CDR1 LNHDA, CDR2 SQIVND (reference sequence). The CDR3 runs 15 residues. The chain's CDR3 is CASSIFGRGYNEQFF. The CDR3 DNA reads as TGTGCCAGTAGTATATTTGGCAGGGGCTACAATGAGCAGTTCTTC.

The rearrangement uses TRBV11-3 and TRBJ2-5; the D gene is possibly TRBD2 (6 bases). Germline V CDR1 and CDR2: SGHNT, YENEEA. The length of the CDR3 is 15 residues. The ends were cut back, 2 bases at V and 1 base at J, with 11 bases in the middle. CDR3 coding DNA: TGTGCCAGCAGCTTACGGGCTAGCGCCCAAGAGACCCAGTACTTC. As protein: CASSLRASAQETQYF. Full variable domain (outside the CDR3, taken from reference TRBV11-3 and TRBJ2-5): EAGVVQSPRYKIIEKKQPVAFWCNPISGHNTLYWYLQNLGQGPELLIRYENEEAVDDSQLPKDRFSAERLKGVDSTLKIQPAELGDSAVYLCASSLRASAQETQYFGPGTRLLVL.

Here the CDR3 reads CASSLIGRTGNSYEQYF. CDR3 in DNA: TGTGCCAGCAGCTTAATCGGCCGGACAGGGAACTCCTACGAGCAGTACTTC. V gene TRBV7-9 combines with J gene TRBJ2-7; TRBD1 agrees at 8 bases. The CDR3 has 17 amino acids. The germline gives CDR1 SEHNR, CDR2 FQNEAQ (reference sequence). The V gene end was trimmed by 2 bases and the J gene end by 0 bases; junction bases not matched to a gene: 9.

V and J are TRBV2 and TRBJ2-5, with D uncertain. The CDR3 is made up of 14 amino acids. Germline values: CDR1 SNHLY, CDR2 FYNNEI. V lost 5 bases and J lost 3, with 13 bases in between. The CDR3, as DNA: TGTGCCAGCAGTCTCGTTGACGGTGAAGAGACCCAGTACTTC. The encoded protein is CASSLVDGEETQYF.

The chain links TRBV11-3 to TRBJ2-1, with TRBD2 matching 10 bases. V was pared by 4 bases and J by 5 bases, with 5 bases of the junction left unmatched. The CDR3 has 15 residues. Germline V CDR1 and CDR2: SGHNT, YENEEA. As DNA, the CDR3 is TGTGCCAGCAGCTCGAGCGGGGGGGCCAACAATGAGCAGTTCTTC. Amino acids: CASSSSGGANNEQFF.

The chain is built from TRBV6-5 and TRBJ2-1, with D perhaps assigned TRBD1 or TRBD2 (7 bases each). The germline gives CDR1 MNHEY, CDR2 SVGAGI. V was trimmed by 5 bases and J by 4 bases, leaving 15 bases between them. The CDR3 is 15 amino acids. CDR3 sequence (DNA): TGTGCCAGCAGTCAGCGGGACAGATTATACAATGAGCAGTTCTTC. This sequence encodes CASSQRDRLYNEQFF.

The V call is TRBV7-2, the J call TRBJ2-7; TRBD1 matches 9 bases. Germline CDR1 is SGHTA and CDR2 is FQGNSA. This CDR3 has 14 amino acids. Germline trimming cut 5 bases from V and 2 bases from J; bases unmatched to any gene: 4. In nucleotides, the CDR3 is TGTGCCAGCAGCCCGACAGGGGGGCCCTACGAGCAGTACTTC. It codes for CASSPTGGPYEQYF.

The chain links TRBV9 to TRBJ2-5; 7 bases map to TRBD1. Germline V gene lookup returns CDR1 SGDLS and CDR2 YYNGEE. With 3 bases clipped from V and 4 bases from J, the junction kept 12 bases outside the gene matches. This CDR3 has 16 amino acids. The DNA of the CDR3 is TGTGCCAGCAGCGAAAAAACAGGGGAGTTTGGAGAGACCCAGTACTTC. Translation: CASSEKTGEFGETQYF.

In regard to this clone: Additional DNA sequences in this sample encode the identical CDR3. The rearrangement links TRBV6-4 to TRBJ2-2; 8 nucleotides line up with TRBD2. CDR3 length: 14 residues. Germline-derived CDR1 and CDR2 are MRHNA and SNTAGT. J gave up 3 bases and V 5 bases, and 2 bases lay outside the gene matches. CDR3 nucleotide sequence: TGTGCCAGCAGTACCGGGGGGGACACCGGGGAGCTGTTTTTT. This sequence encodes CASSTGGDTGELFF.

This sequence joins TRBV2 and TRBJ1-4; weak D call: TRBD1 (5 bases). V was cut by 6 bases and J by 8 bases, with 16 bases left in between. This CDR3 has 14 residues. CDR1 SNHLY and CDR2 FYNNEI come from the germline V gene. CDR3 DNA sequence: TGTGCCAGCAGATACGGGCGTGGGGGGGAAAAACTGTTTTTT. It is translated as CASRYGRGGEKLFF.

This clone was seen more than once but under ten times. The chain combines TRBV3-1 (or the pseudogene TRBV3-2) with TRBJ2-2; the D gene is possibly TRBD2 (5 bases). V dropped 0 bases and J dropped 0 bases, with 11 bases sitting between them. This CDR3 has 17 residues. Germline-derived CDR1 and CDR2 are LGHDT and YNNKEL (reference sequence). The CDR3 DNA reads as TGTGCCAGCAGCCAAGAGGGGAGTGCTGCGAACACCGGGGAGCTGTTTTTT. This sequence encodes CASSQEGSAANTGELFF.

This clone was recorded only once. The chain uses TRBV7-9 and TRBJ1-2; D possibly corresponds to TRBD1 (5 bases). This CDR3 has 16 amino acids. V lost 2 bases and J lost 4, with 17 bases in between. The germline gives CDR1 SEHNR, CDR2 FQNEAQ (reference sequence). The DNA for the CDR3 is TGTGCCAGCAGCTTAAGTTTGGGGACTTCAGGCTATGGCTACACCTTC. The encoded protein is CASSLSLGTSGYGYTF.

The table lists this clone with a count of one. This chain joins TRBV10-3 and TRBJ2-3; D possibly corresponds to TRBD1 (5 bases). Germline V gene lookup returns CDR1 ENHRY and CDR2 SYGVKD. The V end was cut by 1 base, the J end by 3 bases, with 17 bases between. This CDR3 has 17 residues. In DNA form, the CDR3 reads TGTGCCATCAGTGAGTTAGGAATAGGGGTAGGGACAGATACGCAGTATTTT. This translates into CAISELGIGVGTDTQYF.

This clone was found once. J is TRBJ2-7 and V is TRBV9; 8 bases map to TRBD1. V gave up 0 bases and J gave up 0 bases; unmatched junction bases: 2. Germline loops: CDR1 SGDLS, CDR2 YYNGEE. CDR3 length: 15 amino acids. DNA for the CDR3: TGTGCCAGCAGCGTAGGGGACAGGTTCTCCTACGAGCAGTACTTC. Translation: CASSVGDRFSYEQYF.

The chain couples TRBV7-8 to TRBJ2-7; D might be TRBD2 (6 bases). V was cut by 3 bases and J by 6 bases, with 12 bases left in between. This CDR3 contains 13 residues. Germline V gene data show CDR1 as SGHVS and CDR2 as FQNEAQ. CDR3 coding DNA: TGTGCCAGCAGCTTTGCGGGATCCCTCGAGCAGTACTTC. Translating it yields CASSFAGSLEQYF.

This clone has a handful of counts. This chain links TRBV19 with TRBJ1-3, with a tentative D call TRBD1 (5 bases). The CDR3 has 13 residues. Germline-derived CDR1 and CDR2 are LNHDA and SQIVND (reference sequence). V was shortened by 7 bases and J by 2 bases, with 9 bases between the two germline ends. CDR3 sequence reads: CASTQGAGNTIYF. For the CDR3, the DNA is TGTGCCAGTACTCAGGGCGCTGGAAACACCATATATTTT.

This clone has only one observation. The V call is TRBV7-2, the J call TRBJ1-2; 10 nucleotides agree with TRBD1. Germline assignment: CDR1 SGHTA and CDR2 FQGNSA. This CDR3 contains 16 residues. J lost 2 bases, V lost 6 bases, and 9 bases had no gene match. The CDR3 sequence is CASRFDDRGHNYGYTF. CDR3 in DNA: TGTGCCAGCAGGTTTGATGACAGGGGGCACAACTATGGCTACACCTTC.

The genes are TRBV7-4 and TRBJ1-2, with D unclear. In germline, CDR1 is SGHVT, CDR2 SQSDAQ. This CDR3 contains 15 residues. The V and J ends lost 5 bases and 4 bases respectively, with 17 bases between them. The CDR3 loop is CASSPCLAHAYGYTF. The CDR3, as DNA: TGTGCCAGCAGCCCCTGTCTGGCACATGCCTATGGCTACACCTTC.

The chain couples TRBV11-2 to TRBJ2-1; D remains unclear. CDR3 length: 13 residues. CDR1 is SGHAT and CDR2 is FQNNGV in the germline V gene. V was trimmed by 6 bases and J by 15 bases, leaving 21 bases between them. For the CDR3, the DNA is TGTGCCAGCAGATCGGCCGGCGCCTACTTTCTGTTCTTC. The encoded protein is CASRSAGAYFLFF.

This chain's CDR3 is CAWTAGYGYTF. DNA for the CDR3: TGTGCCTGGACCGCCGGGTATGGCTACACCTTC. This chain uses TRBV30 with TRBJ1-2; no definite D call. Looked up from germline, CDR1 is GTSNPN and CDR2 is SVGIG (reference sequence). Trimming removed 4 bases at V and 5 bases at J, with 8 bases between. The CDR3 length is 11 residues.

The chain joins TRBV9 to TRBJ2-4; D perhaps matches TRBD2 (6 bases). This CDR3 region has 12 residues. Per the germline V gene, CDR1 is SGDLS and CDR2 is YYNGEE. The germline V and J ends were trimmed by 3 bases and 6 bases, with 7 bases remaining between them. The CDR3 is CASSAGGNIQYF. In DNA, the CDR3 is TGTGCCAGCAGCGCCGGGGGAAACATTCAGTACTTC.

This clone was picked up a small number of times. This chain links TRBV28 with TRBJ1-4; the match to TRBD1 covers 9 bases. J was trimmed by 5 bases and V by 6 bases; bases with no gene match: 7. This CDR3 region has 15 residues. Germline lookup yields CDR1 MDHEN and CDR2 SYDVKM. In nucleotides, the CDR3 is TGTGCCAGCAGCACAAGACAGGGGGGAAATGAAAAACTGTTTTTT. Amino acids: CASSTRQGGNEKLFF.